This note documents a single TCR beta chain sequence. Trimming removed 6 bases from V and 6 bases from J, with 9 bases in between. The germline gives CDR1 SGHTA, CDR2 FQGNSA. The CDR3 covers 11 residues. After autologous stem cell transplantation all patients relapsed, and prior brentuximab vedotin exposure differed between cohorts. This sample is drawn from a study of PD-1 blockade in classical Hodgkin lymphoma. Assay: immunoSEQ multiplex PCR; the TCRdb copy retains only in-frame clones and omits some. The data hold around 66,000 clones, with 85% to 90% observed a single time. The receptor was isolated from a human donor with classical Hodgkin lymphoma. The chain employs TRBV7-2 and TRBJ2-7; no clear D gene. The specimen was peripheral blood mononuclear cells (PBMCs), collected at baseline. This chain's CDR3 is CASRGPREQYF. In DNA, the CDR3 is TGTGCCAGCAGGGGCCCTCGCGAGCAGTACTTC.